This T cell receptor beta chain came from a study of cytomegalovirus exposure and HLA in healthy donors. V dropped 10 bases and J dropped 9; count of bases not matched to a gene: 8. The CDR3 runs to 13 residues. From germline, CDR1 is MNHEY and CDR2 SVGAGI. Amplification used 60 Vbeta primers and 13 Jbeta primers. Profiling relied on immunoSEQ multiplex PCR, and the TCRdb table lists in-frame clones only, not all of them. The sample has roughly 130,000 clones, about 80% seen once. On this clone itself: Its antigen is as yet unknown.

Study conclusions and caveats: The analysis excluded some indistinguishable V segments, including TRBV6-2 and TRBV6-3. A later look showed TCR association rates differing by HLA locus, highest for DRB1 and lowest for HLA-C.

The TCR originated in a young man in good health and CMV-seronegative. The specimen was PBMCs. This chain joins TRBV6-5 and TRBJ2-1; 11 nucleotides agree with TRBD1. Here the CDR3 DNA reads TGTGCCACCACCGGGACAGGGGGAGGTGAGCAGTTCTTC. Residues: CATTGTGGGEQFF.